The next 2 T cell receptor beta chains were all read from a single sample in a study of CD8+CD57+ T cells in acquired aplastic anemia. TCR beta VDJ and CDR3 profiles were obtained from a genomic DNA template. From the reads, TCRdb called clonotypes with MiXCR, one entry per CDR3 protein. The sample holds some 150,000 distinct CDR3 sequences; 71% are singletons and the top ten take 40% to 55%. Patients selected for sequencing had displayed CD8+CD57+ cell expansion by flow cytometry. Source material: sorted CD4+, CD8+, or CD8+CD57+ T cells (not recorded which) from PBMCs. The receptor source for this set is a human donor with aplastic anemia.

The chain employs TRBV2 and TRBJ1-3; D gene uncertain. Germline lookup yields CDR1 SNHLY and CDR2 FYNNEI. The CDR3 sequence is 12 residues long. Trimming took 7 bases from V and 4 from J, leaving 8 bases between them. DNA for the CDR3: TGTGCCAGCAAAATAACCGGAAACACCATATATTTT. Translated, it gives CASKITGNTIYF.

Turning to this clonotype: Its ends do not fully match the called genes, so a read error is possible. The chain combines TRBV25-1 with TRBJ1-5; D is unclear. This CDR3 is 17 amino acids long. The germline CDR1 and CDR2 sequences are MGHDK and SYGVNS. CDR3 residues: CASSSPGVGYSNQPQHF. In DNA form, the CDR3 reads TGTGCTAGCAGTTCCCCCGGGGTGGGGTATAGCAATCAGCCCCAGCATTTT.